What follows is one TCR beta chain and its context. This sample was included in a study of blood T cell repertoires in COVID-19. As for the study in general: From the United States, Italy and Spain came samples of acute and convalescent COVID-19.

Authors' processing steps: Using reference gene primer amplification, nucleated cell counts were estimated. Sequencing used immunoSEQ multiplex PCR; TCRdb keeps in-frame clones, though not all of them. V and J calls and clone size follow that table, whereas D and trimming were derived from the DNA. The table has some 120,000 clones, more than 70% seen once. The CDR3 length is 14 residues. Germline V CDR1 and CDR2: MDHEN, SYDVKM. The V end was cut by 6 bases, the J end by 10 bases, with 16 bases between. The TCR comes from a human donor in a cohort sampled during active COVID-19. The J gene is TRBJ1-6, the V gene TRBV28; perhaps TRBD1 as D (5 bases). Sequenced input: peripheral blood. DNA of the CDR3: TGTGCCAGCAGACCTATGGGGGGGGTATCACCCCTCCACTTT. It codes for CASRPMGGVSPLHF.